In its sample, the clone carrying this T cell receptor (beta chain) was seen a few times. What it recognizes is unknown. Quantitative 5'-RACE with molecular barcodes produced the TCR beta libraries. TCRdb fed the 5' RACE reads into MiXCR, producing one record per CDR3 protein. The sample contains 250,000 to 300,000 distinct CDR3 sequences, around 20% of which appear only once. The record originates from a study of CD8 T cells in ankylosing spondylitis. General study results and limits: Characteristic of ankylosing spondylitis blood, it appeared, was a TCR beta motif comprising about eight highly homologous variants.

Trimming took off 1 base at V and 3 bases at J, with 10 bases between the two ends. The CDR3 consists of 14 residues. Germline loops: CDR1 SGHRS, CDR2 YFSETQ. The specimen sequenced was blood, either unsorted or a sorted T cell fraction (not recorded which). The TCR comes from a male donor with ankylosing spondylitis or in good health (not recorded which). The J gene is TRBJ1-1, the V gene TRBV5-1; D gene uncertain. CDR3 coding DNA: TGCGCCAGCAGCTTGAATGGGCCAGACACTGAAGCTTTCTTT. Translating gives CASSLNGPDTEAFF.